The 14 T cell receptor beta chains below come from one sample, sequenced in a study of blood T cell repertoires in COVID-19. The protocol was immunoSEQ multiplex PCR, while the TCRdb copy is restricted to in-frame clones and leaves out a portion. The data show some 200,000 clones, about 88% seen once. Sequencing was carried out using peripheral blood. The receptor set was obtained from a man in his forties or fifties with COVID-19, enrolled during active disease.

This chain joins TRBV5-1 and TRBJ2-7, with D possibly TRBD2 on 5 matching bases. Germline CDR1 SGHRS, CDR2 YFSETQ. Trimming removed 2 bases from V and 4 bases from J, with 19 bases in between. This CDR3 spans 16 amino acids. CDR3 amino acids: CASSLGEGPRFYEQYF. CDR3 coding DNA: TGCGCCAGCAGCTTAGGTGAGGGCCCAAGGTTTTACGAGCAGTACTTC. Looking up the rest from reference TRBV5-1 and TRBJ2-7 gives the full variable domain: KAGVTQTPRYLIKTRGQQVTLSCSPISGHRSVSWYQQTPGQGLQFLFEYFSETQRNKGNFPGRFSGRQFSNSRSEMNVSTLELGDSALYLCASSLGEGPRFYEQYFGPGTRLTVT.

The chain combines TRBV6-6 with TRBJ1-2, with TRBD1 identical over 7 bases. CDR3 length equals 14 residues. Germline V gene sequence: CDR1 MNHNY, CDR2 SVGAGI (reference sequence). Germline trimming cut 7 bases from V and 6 bases from J; bases unmatched to any gene: 11. The CDR3 protein is CASINRGGDHGYTF. CDR3 coding DNA: TGTGCCAGCATCAACAGGGGTGGGGATCATGGCTACACCTTC.

The gene calls are TRBV3-1 (or the pseudogene TRBV3-2) and TRBJ2-1; 8 positions match TRBD2. Germline values: CDR1 LGHDT, CDR2 YNNKEL (reference sequence). The trim removed 5 bases at V and 4 bases at J, leaving 7 bases unmatched. The CDR3 is made up of 15 amino acids. CDR3 protein: CASSSREGLYNEQFF. The CDR3 DNA follows: TGTGCCAGCAGCTCTCGGGAGGGCCTTTACAATGAGCAGTTCTTC.

This chain joins TRBV3-1 (or the pseudogene TRBV3-2) and TRBJ2-1; possible D gene TRBD2, 6 bases. CDR1 is LGHDT and CDR2 is YNNKEL in the germline V gene (reference sequence). This CDR3 region has 15 residues. The V end lost 4 bases, the J end lost 8 bases, and 18 bases lay between the germline ends. The DNA of the CDR3 is TGTGCCAGCAGCCCGACTAGAGAGGTTGGCGATGAGCAGTTCTTC. This gives the protein CASSPTREVGDEQFF.

This clone was counted a single time. The genes are TRBV4-3 and TRBJ2-2; D gene unclear. Germline-derived CDR1 and CDR2 are LGHNA and YSLEER. V was pared by 3 bases and J by 4 bases, with 12 bases between. The CDR3 length is 15 residues. DNA for the CDR3: TGCGCCAGCAGCCAGGCGACCCGAGGCACCGGGGAGCTGTTTTTT. Residues: CASSQATRGTGELFF.

The chain carries TRBV14 and TRBJ1-1; 7 bases are a match to TRBD1. The germline V gene encodes CDR1 SGHDN and CDR2 FVKESK. The CDR3 runs to 15 residues. V was pared by 2 bases and J by 0 bases, with 3 bases of the junction left unmatched. CDR3 sequence (DNA): TGTGCCAGCAGCCAACGACAGGGCATGAACACTGAAGCTTTCTTT. The encoded protein is CASSQRQGMNTEAFF.

This clone was picked up a small number of times. The J gene is TRBJ2-6, the V gene TRBV7-9; no definite D call. The V end was cut by 5 bases, the J end by 3 bases, with 5 bases between. The germline CDR1 and CDR2 sequences are SEHNR and FQNEAQ (reference sequence). This CDR3 is built from 13 residues. This CDR3 is CASSRSGANVLTF. In DNA, the CDR3 is TGTGCCAGCAGCCGCAGTGGGGCCAACGTCCTGACTTTC.

A word on this clone: The same CDR3 can be traced to other DNA sequences in this sample. The chain has TRBV9 and TRBJ1-3; D is unclear. This CDR3 region has 14 residues. Trimming left V 0 bases short and J 0 bases short, with 4 bases between. Germline lookup yields CDR1 SGDLS and CDR2 YYNGEE. Written as DNA, the CDR3 is TGTGCCAGCAGCGTAGGGAGCTCTGGAAACACCATATATTTT. This codes for CASSVGSSGNTIYF.

This clone was recorded only once. V and J are TRBV2 and TRBJ1-4; D may be TRBD1 (5 bases). Germline CDR1 and CDR2: SNHLY and FYNNEI. V dropped 3 bases and J dropped 10 bases, with 12 bases sitting between them. The CDR3 extends over 13 amino acids. In DNA form, the CDR3 reads TGTGCCAGCAGTGAGGCCAACGGGGGAAAACTGTTTTTT. Translation: CASSEANGGKLFF.

The CDR3 bases are TGCGCCAGCAGCTTGGAGGGGACAGGCCCCTATGGCTACACCTTC. Translation gives CASSLEGTGPYGYTF. The rearrangement uses TRBV5-1 and TRBJ1-2; 8 nucleotides match TRBD1. The CDR3 sequence is 15 residues long. The germline V gene has CDR1 SGHRS and CDR2 YFSETQ. The J segment lost 4 bases and the V segment lost 0 bases, leaving 5 bases of the junction unmatched.

The CDR3 here is CASRLSGGNTGELFF. For the CDR3, the DNA is TGTGCCAGTAGACTTAGCGGGGGGAACACCGGGGAGCTGTTTTTT. This chain links TRBV9 with TRBJ2-2; 9 nucleotides agree with TRBD2. With 8 bases clipped from V and 1 base from J, the junction kept 6 bases outside the gene matches. The V gene's germline CDR1 is SGDLS and CDR2 YYNGEE. The CDR3 consists of 15 residues.

The V and J genes are TRBV5-5 and TRBJ2-1, with 7 bases fitting TRBD2. CDR3 length: 15 residues. V dropped 2 bases and J dropped 3; count of bases not matched to a gene: 5. Germline lookup yields CDR1 SGHKS and CDR2 YYEKEE (reference sequence). The CDR3 bases are TGTGCCAGCAGCTTCCCGGGAGGTCACTACAATGAGCAGTTCTTC. Its translation: CASSFPGGHYNEQFF.

This chain joins TRBV5-1 and TRBJ2-3, with D possibly TRBD1 on 5 matching bases. The CDR3 has 14 residues. Germline-derived CDR1 and CDR2 are SGHRS and YFSETQ. With 2 bases removed from V and 2 bases from J, the gap between germline ends came to 9 bases. CDR3 nucleotide sequence: TGCGCCAGCAGCTTTCAGGGCCACACAGATACGCAGTATTTT. It yields the protein CASSFQGHTDTQYF.

This clone is a singleton in its sample. The chain carries TRBV2 and TRBJ2-2; D might be TRBD1 (6 bases). V dropped 8 bases and J dropped 1 base, with 11 bases sitting between them. The CDR3 is 14 amino acids. Germline V gene lookup returns CDR1 SNHLY and CDR2 FYNNEI. For the CDR3, the DNA is TGTGCCAGCGAGGACAGTTTGAACACCGGGGAGCTGTTTTTT. It yields the protein CASEDSLNTGELFF.